This passage covers 12 T cell receptor beta chains from one sample sequenced in a study of siplizumab effects on memory and regulatory T cells. The table came from immunoSEQ multiplex PCR; TCRdb's copy has only in-frame clones and leaves some out. The table includes some 100,000 clones, 75% to 95% detected once. The sequenced sample consisted of CD4+ T cells sorted from blood. Receptors were obtained from a human donor in good health. Some clones in this sample may be carry-over from other donors' samples.

This chain uses TRBV10-1 with TRBJ2-2, with D uncertain. CDR1 is WNHNN and CDR2 is SYGVQD in the germline V gene (reference sequence). The CDR3 totals 14 residues. V gave up 6 bases and J gave up 3 bases, with 11 bases separating them. The CDR3 DNA is TGCGCCAGCAGAGACAACCCAGACACCGGGGAGCTGTTTTTT. This codes for CASRDNPDTGELFF.

The rearrangement uses TRBV28 and TRBJ1-4, with D unclear. Trimming took 6 bases from V and 4 from J, leaving 9 bases between them. The V gene's germline CDR1 is MDHEN and CDR2 SYDVKM. The CDR3 runs to 13 residues. The CDR3 loop is CASSLDRNEKLFF. The CDR3 nucleotides are TGTGCCAGCAGCCTGGACCGTAATGAAAAACTGTTTTTT.

The chain couples TRBV4-1 to TRBJ1-5, with TRBD1 as a possible D gene (6 bases). CDR1 and CDR2 from the germline V gene are MGHRA and YSYEKL. The CDR3 loop spans 18 amino acids. Trimming took off 1 base at V and 0 bases at J, with 16 bases between the two ends. The CDR3: CASSQGVITGYSNQPQHF. The DNA of the CDR3 is TGCGCCAGCAGCCAAGGTGTAATAACAGGGTATAGCAATCAGCCCCAGCATTTT.

The CDR3 is CASKIDQPQHF. In DNA form, the CDR3 reads TGTGCCAGCAAAATCGATCAGCCCCAGCATTTT. This sequence joins TRBV2 and TRBJ1-5; no clear D. The CDR3 has 11 amino acids. Germline lookup yields CDR1 SNHLY and CDR2 FYNNEI. V was cut by 7 bases and J by 5 bases, with 6 bases left in between. Full variable domain (rest looked up from reference TRBV2 and TRBJ1-5): EPEVTQTPSHQVTQMGQEVILRCVPISNHLYFYWYRQILGQKVEFLVSFYNNEISEKSEIFDDQFSVERPDGSNFTLKIRSTKLEDSAMYFCASKIDQPQHFGDGTRLSIL.

The V and J genes are TRBV4-1 and TRBJ2-2; D not certain. The length of the CDR3 is 10 residues. V gave up 8 bases and J gave up 7 bases, with 5 bases separating them. Germline assignment: CDR1 MGHRA and CDR2 YSYEKL. For the CDR3, the DNA is TGCGCCAGCGGTCTCGGGGAGCTGTTTTTT. Its translation: CASGLGELFF.

The V and J genes are TRBV28 and TRBJ2-1; the D gene is possibly TRBD1 (5 bases). The CDR3 has 16 residues. Between the trimmed V and J ends, which lost 6 bases and 2 bases, there was a span of 17 bases. Germline lookup yields CDR1 MDHEN and CDR2 SYDVKM. In DNA, the CDR3 is TGTGCCAGCAGAAAACCCCAGGGAAACACCTACAATGAGCAGTTCTTC. It codes for CASRKPQGNTYNEQFF.

This chain joins TRBV5-4 and TRBJ2-3, with TRBD2 matching 10 bases. From germline, CDR1 is SGHNT and CDR2 YYREEE (reference sequence). The CDR3 is 16 residues long. V gave up 3 bases and J gave up 0 bases; unmatched junction bases: 4. This CDR3 reads CASSSASGSSTDTQYF. The CDR3 DNA reads TGTGCCAGCAGCTCCGCTAGCGGGAGTAGCACAGATACGCAGTATTTT.

The gene calls are TRBV10-3 and TRBJ2-3; D remains ambiguous. V shed 4 bases and J shed 5 bases, with 4 bases lying between them. The CDR3 totals 11 residues. Germline V gene data show CDR1 as ENHRY and CDR2 as SYGVKD. The CDR3 DNA follows: TGTGCCATCAGTGTACGAGATACGCAGTATTTT. Amino acid sequence: CAISVRDTQYF.

The J gene is TRBJ2-7, the V gene TRBV28; no definite D call. Per germline, CDR1 MDHEN and CDR2 SYDVKM. This CDR3 has 13 amino acids. Trimming pared 3 bases from V and 0 bases from J, leaving 6 bases between. The CDR3 bases are TGTGCCAGCAGTTTTTCCAACTCCTACGAGCAGTACTTC. Residues: CASSFSNSYEQYF.

This clone was seen once. V is TRBV5-5 and J is TRBJ2-5, with D perhaps TRBD1 (6 bases). The CDR3 has 18 amino acids. The V and J ends lost 2 bases and 1 base respectively, with 21 bases between them. The germline gives CDR1 SGHKS, CDR2 YYEKEE (reference sequence). The CDR3 nucleotides are TGTGCCAGCAGCTTACCCCTTGCTGGACAGAACTTCCAAGAGACCCAGTACTTC. Amino acids: CASSLPLAGQNFQETQYF.

This rearrangement joins TRBV28 to TRBJ2-7; 9 bases are shared with TRBD1. J lost 5 bases, V lost 3 bases, and 5 bases had no gene match. Germline lookup yields CDR1 MDHEN and CDR2 SYDVKM. The CDR3 is 14 residues long. CDR3 nucleotide sequence: TGTGCCAGCAGTTTGGGACAGGGTTTACACGAGCAGTACTTC. Its protein is CASSLGQGLHEQYF.

The chain is built from TRBV5-1 and TRBJ2-7; 7 bases fit TRBD2. The CDR3 spans 13 residues. Germline V gives CDR1 SGHRS, CDR2 YFSETQ. V trimming: 4 bases; J trimming: 4 bases; junction bases outside the gene matches: 5. As DNA, the CDR3 is TGCGCCAGCAGCCCGAGGGAGGGTTACGAGCAGTACTTC. The encoded protein is CASSPREGYEQYF.